One and the same sample provided the 8 T cell receptor beta chains below, sequenced in a study of T-cell reconstitution after alpha-beta-depleted transplantation in children. Unique molecular identifiers tagged the TCRbeta library. MiXCR, applied by TCRdb to the PCR reads, yields one record per CDR3 protein. The sample has 490,000 or so distinct CDR3 sequences, about an eighth seen once. The specimen was PBMCs from the stem cell graft donor, collected from the stem cell graft. The receptors were gathered from a human donor who donated a stem cell graft to a child with combined immunodeficiency.

The sample holds a few counts of this clonotype. V gene TRBV4-3 combines with J gene TRBJ2-3; 7 bases agree with TRBD2. V lost 1 base and J lost 8; bases outside the gene matches: 12. The CDR3 loop spans 16 amino acids. Germline V gene lookup returns CDR1 LGHNA and CDR2 YSLEER. CDR3 amino acids: CASSQGISGGSTTQYF. CDR3 DNA sequence: TGCGCCAGCAGCCAAGGCATATCGGGGGGATCAACTACGCAGTATTTT.

This clonotype has more than one count but fewer than ten. This may be a read error, as it is one base from a much larger clone. The V gene is TRBV2, the J gene TRBJ1-6; no clear D gene. Germline assignment: CDR1 SNHLY and CDR2 FYNNEI. This CDR3 region has 14 residues. V lost 7 bases and J 0 bases, leaving 7 bases between the germline ends. CDR3 protein: CASMRSSYNSPLHF. For the CDR3, the DNA is TGTGCCAGCATGCGGAGCTCCTATAATTCACCCCTCCACTTT.

V usage is TRBV28 and J usage is TRBJ2-7; 8 bases align to TRBD1. The CDR3 runs to 13 residues. The germline CDR1 and CDR2 sequences are MDHEN and SYDVKM. The J segment lost 2 bases and the V segment lost 8 bases, leaving 5 bases of the junction unmatched. The CDR3 protein is CASLGTGTYEQYF. The CDR3, as DNA: TGTGCCAGCCTCGGGACAGGTACCTACGAGCAGTACTTC.

With respect to this clonotype: This may come from a read error, since a much larger clone is one base off. The V and J genes are TRBV5-6 and TRBJ2-1; TRBD2 aligns across 8 bases. CDR1 is SGHDT, CDR2 YYEEEE, per germline. This CDR3 comprises 15 residues. In nucleotides, the CDR3 is TGTGCCAGCAGCTTGTTTAGCGGGGTCGGCAATGAGGAGTTCTTC. It codes for CASSLFSGVGNEEFF.

This clonotype was counted only a few times. The chain uses TRBV24-1 and TRBJ2-3; TRBD1 matches at 7 bases. The CDR3 runs 15 residues. Germline V CDR1 and CDR2: KGHDR, SFDVKD. Trimming cost V 6 bases and J 2 bases; bases outside gene matches: 7. This CDR3 reads CATSPTTGHTDTQYF. In DNA, the CDR3 is TGTGCCACCAGTCCTACGACAGGGCACACAGATACGCAGTATTTT.

This clonotype was detected a few times. The rearrangement links TRBV7-9 to TRBJ1-1; D remains unclear. The germline gives CDR1 SEHNR, CDR2 FQNEAQ (reference sequence). The CDR3 has 11 residues. Trimming pared 7 bases from V and 3 bases from J, leaving 6 bases between. The CDR3 spells CASTTDTEAFF. The CDR3 DNA follows: TGTGCCAGCACCACGGACACTGAAGCTTTCTTT.

The chain recombines TRBV5-6 with TRBJ1-4; the D gene is possibly TRBD1 (5 bases). The CDR3 spans 19 residues. The ends were cut back, 2 bases at V and 6 bases at J, with 26 bases in the middle. Germline V gene lookup returns CDR1 SGHDT and CDR2 YYEEEE. CDR3 in DNA: TGTGCCAGCAGCTTTATATACAGGAGGAGGGAAGGAGGCGATGAAAAACTGTTTTTT. Amino acids: CASSFIYRRREGGDEKLFF.

The table lists this clonotype with a few counts. The chain couples TRBV29-1 to TRBJ2-3; no clear D. CDR3 size: 12 residues. Germline CDR1 reads SQVTM; CDR2 reads ANQGSEA. Trimming stripped 4 bases from V and 5 bases from J, with 10 bases between. Here the CDR3 reads CSVVRVGDTQYF. The CDR3, as DNA: TGCAGCGTTGTTAGGGTTGGAGATACGCAGTATTTT.